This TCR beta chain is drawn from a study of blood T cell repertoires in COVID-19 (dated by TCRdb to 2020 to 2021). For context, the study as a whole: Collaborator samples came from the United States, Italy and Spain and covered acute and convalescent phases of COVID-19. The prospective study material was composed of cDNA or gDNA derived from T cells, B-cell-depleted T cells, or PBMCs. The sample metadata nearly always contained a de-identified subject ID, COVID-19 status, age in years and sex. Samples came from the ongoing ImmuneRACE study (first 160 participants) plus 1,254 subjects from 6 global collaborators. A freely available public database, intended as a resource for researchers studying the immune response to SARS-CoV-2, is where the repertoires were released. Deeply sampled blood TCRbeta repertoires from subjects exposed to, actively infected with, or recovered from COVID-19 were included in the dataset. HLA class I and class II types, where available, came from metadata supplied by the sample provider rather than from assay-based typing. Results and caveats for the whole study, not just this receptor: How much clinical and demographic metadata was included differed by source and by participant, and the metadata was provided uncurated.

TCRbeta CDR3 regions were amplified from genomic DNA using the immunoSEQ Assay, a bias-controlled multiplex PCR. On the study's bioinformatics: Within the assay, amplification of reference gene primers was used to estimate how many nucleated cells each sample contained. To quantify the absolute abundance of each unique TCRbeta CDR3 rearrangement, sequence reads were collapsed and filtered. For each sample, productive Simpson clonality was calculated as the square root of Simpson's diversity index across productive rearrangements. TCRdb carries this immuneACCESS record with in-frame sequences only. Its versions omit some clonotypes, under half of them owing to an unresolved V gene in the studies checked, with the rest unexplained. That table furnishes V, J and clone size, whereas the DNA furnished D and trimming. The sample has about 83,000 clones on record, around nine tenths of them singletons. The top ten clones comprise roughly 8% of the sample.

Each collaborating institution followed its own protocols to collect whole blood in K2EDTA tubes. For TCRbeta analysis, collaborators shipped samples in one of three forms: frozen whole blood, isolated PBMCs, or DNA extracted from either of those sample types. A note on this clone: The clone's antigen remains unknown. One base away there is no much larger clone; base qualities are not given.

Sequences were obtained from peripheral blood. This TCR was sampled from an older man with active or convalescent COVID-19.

At the DNA level, the sequence is TGCGCCAGCAGCTTGGGAGTTGGGGGGATTAACTGCACCTTC. This yields the protein CASSLGVGGINCTF. The rearranged segments are TRBV5-1 and TRBJ1-2; matching of 5 bases hints at TRBD1 as the D gene. CDR1 and CDR2 are read off the germline V gene as SGHRS and YFSETQ. The CDR3 holds 14 amino acids from the cysteine to the phenylalanine. The sequence is cut down to CDR3 DNA, 42 bases in frame from base 1. V drops 0 bases and J drops 13 bases, leaving 19 bases in between.